A selection of T cell receptor beta chains follows, all from one sample in a study of blood T cells in healthy people across ages. TCRdb reanalysed the 5' RACE reads using MiXCR and keeps one entry per CDR3 protein. The table has some 850,000 distinct CDR3 sequences, under 30% seen once. These records were also assigned to another study, of T cells of mothers and their children.

The sequencing sample was made of blood. The receptors derive from a boy under 18 in good health. The CDR3 runs from the conserved cysteine through the conserved F or W. A D gene is named only where the DNA matches it firmly. Not all rows give a size; the values are once, few, many and, for expanded clones, a class.

v_call	d_call	clone_size	j_call	cdr3_nt	cdr3_aa
TRBV25-1	NA	few	TRBJ2-2	TGTGCCAGCAAAGCGCCCACCGGGGAGCTGTTTTTT	CASKAPTGELFF
TRBV4-1	NA	few	TRBJ1-5	TGCGCCAGCAGCCACCGGACACTCAATCAGCCCCAGCATTTT	CASSHRTLNQPQHF
TRBV4-2	TRBD1	NA	TRBJ1-5	TGTGCCAGCAGCCAAGGACGGGACAGGCTCCCGTGGCCCCAGCATTTT	CASSQGRDRLPWPQHF
TRBV20-1	NA	few	TRBJ2-7	TGCAGTGCTAGAGCCCCTAGCTTGGGGCCCTACGAGCAGTACTTC	CSARAPSLGPYEQYF
TRBV4-1	TRBD1	NA	TRBJ1-2	TGCGCCAGCAGCCAAGAAGAAGGGGGCGTGAATGGCTACACCTTC	CASSQEEGGVNGYTF
TRBV5-1	TRBD2	NA	TRBJ2-5	TGCGCCAGCAGCATAACTGCCTCCGGGACTAGCGGGGGGAGTCAAGAGACCCAGTACTTC	CASSITASGTSGGSQETQYF
TRBV7-2	TRBD1	NA	TRBJ1-4	TGTGCCAGCAGCCTGACAGGGGGTAGTGGCACTAATGAAAAACTGTTTTTT	CASSLTGGSGTNEKLFF
TRBV6-6	NA	NA	TRBJ2-3	TGTGCCAGCAGGGGGACCGGCGATACGCAGTATTTT	CASRGTGDTQYF
TRBV10-3	TRBD1	NA	TRBJ2-1	TGTGCCATCAGGCCTACAGGGGCCGCCTACAATGAGCAGTTCTTC	CAIRPTGAAYNEQFF
TRBV9	NA	NA	TRBJ2-3	TGTGCCAGCAGCGCTCCGAGGAGCTCCGACACAGATACGCAGTATTTT	CASSAPRSSDTDTQYF
TRBV5-5	NA	few	TRBJ2-7	TGTGCCAGCAGCTTGTGGCAGGGTATCCACGAGCAGTACTTC	CASSLWQGIHEQYF
TRBV7-3	NA	many	TRBJ1-1	TGTGCCAGCAGCCCCGGAGGTGGCCTAAACACTGAAGCTTTCTTT	CASSPGGGLNTEAFF
TRBV28	NA	few	TRBJ2-1	TGTGCCAGCAGCCCCTGGGGGGCCCCCCGATCCGATGAGCAGTTCTTC	CASSPWGAPRSDEQFF
TRBV12-3/TRBV12-4	NA	NA	TRBJ1-6	TGTGCCAGCAGAATAGGGCCGTTAAATTCACCCCTCCACTTT	CASRIGPLNSPLHF
TRBV12-3/TRBV12-4	NA	NA	TRBJ2-2	TGTGCCAGCAGTTGGAGTGATAGAGTAACCGGGGAGCTGTTTTTT	CASSWSDRVTGELFF
TRBV3-1	NA	NA	TRBJ2-1	TGTGCCAGCAGCCCGAGAGCGAGGGGCGGGGATGAGCAGTTCTTC	CASSPRARGGDEQFF
TRBV4-1	NA	few	TRBJ1-6	TGCGCCAGCAGCCGCGCCGGGGTCGATTTCTCCCTCCACTTT	CASSRAGVDFSLHF
TRBV29-1	NA	NA	TRBJ2-3	TGCAGCGTTGAGACTAGCACAGATACGCAGTATTTT	CSVETSTDTQYF
TRBV12-3/TRBV12-4	TRBD2	NA	TRBJ2-1	TGTGCCAGCAGTTTAGGCAGCGGGGGGAGGAATGAGCAGTTCTTC	CASSLGSGGRNEQFF
TRBV18	NA	few	TRBJ1-1	TGTGCCAGCTCACCACGGGAGTCTGAAGCTTTCTTT	CASSPRESEAFF
TRBV6-5	NA	few	TRBJ2-7	TGTGCCAGCATCGACTCCCGAGGAGGTAGGGGCGAGCAGTACTTC	CASIDSRGGRGEQYF
TRBV7-9	NA	NA	TRBJ2-1	TGTGCCAGCAGCTTAGTAGGGGCTCAGGTCTTC	CASSLVGAQVF
TRBV7-2	NA	NA	TRBJ2-4	TGTGCCAGCAGTTCAAGTAATCTCCGCAAAAACATTCAGTACTTC	CASSSSNLRKNIQYF
TRBV14	NA	once	TRBJ2-5	TGTGCCAGCAGCCCACGGGACGGTGGAGATGAGACCCAGTACTTC	CASSPRDGGDETQYF
TRBV3-1	NA	few	TRBJ1-5	TGTGCCAGCAGCCAAACAGGCAATCAGCCCCAGCATTTT	CASSQTGNQPQHF
TRBV28	NA	few	TRBJ2-4	TGTGCCAGCAGTCCGTCTCTAACTTTAGCCAAAAACATTCAGTACTTC	CASSPSLTLAKNIQYF
TRBV27	TRBD1	NA	TRBJ1-1	TGTGCCAGCAATAGACAGGGGCCGAACACTGAAGCTTTCTTT	CASNRQGPNTEAFF
TRBV20-1	NA	few	TRBJ1-5	TGCAGTGCTACCGGACCCATCCCTAACCAGCCCCAGCATTTT	CSATGPIPNQPQHF
TRBV2	NA	few	TRBJ2-7	TGTGCCAGCAGTGACAACAGGGTTGACGAGCAGTACTTC	CASSDNRVDEQYF
TRBV3-1	NA	NA	TRBJ2-3	TGTGCCAGCAGCCAAGCCGAGGAAGGGACAGATACGCAGTATTTT	CASSQAEEGTDTQYF
TRBV5-4	TRBD1	NA	TRBJ2-5	TGTGCCAGCAACCACAGGGGATTCCAAGAGACCCAGTACTTC	CASNHRGFQETQYF
TRBV12-3/TRBV12-4	NA	NA	TRBJ1-5	TGTGCCAGCAGTTTAGGTCCAACAGGCAATCAGCCCCAGCATTTT	CASSLGPTGNQPQHF
TRBV14	TRBD1	NA	TRBJ1-1	TGTGCCAGCAGCCGCGCAGGGGGCGCAGGGGCTGAAGCTTTCTTT	CASSRAGGAGAEAFF
TRBV5-1	NA	NA	TRBJ1-1	TGCGCCAGCAGCTTACGGCCCTTGCCCCCTGAAGCTTTCTTT	CASSLRPLPPEAFF
TRBV7-7	TRBD1	few	TRBJ2-7	TGTGCTAGCAGCTTAGGACAGGGGATAGGCTACGAGCAGTACTTC	CASSLGQGIGYEQYF
TRBV3-1	NA	few	TRBJ2-4	TGTGCCAGCAGCCAAGAGACGGGGGTTGTGAACATTCAGTACTTC	CASSQETGVVNIQYF
TRBV12-3/TRBV12-4	TRBD1	few	TRBJ1-4	TGTGCCAGCACCCTCTACAGGGGAAATAATGAAAAACTGTTTTTT	CASTLYRGNNEKLFF
TRBV5-1	TRBD2	few	TRBJ2-1	TGCGCCAGCAGCTCACTCTCTGGGGGGGGCAATGAGCAGTTCTTC	CASSSLSGGGNEQFF
TRBV6-1	TRBD1	few	TRBJ1-2	TGTGCCAGCATGAGGACAGGGTCCGGCTACACCTTC	CASMRTGSGYTF
TRBV7-6	NA	few	TRBJ2-5	TGTGCCAGCAGCTTACAGGGGCAAGGAGAGACCCAGTACTTC	CASSLQGQGETQYF
TRBV7-2	TRBD1	few	TRBJ1-2	TGTGCCAGCAGCTCAGGGGGCGTTGGCTACACCTTC	CASSSGGVGYTF
TRBV6-5	NA	NA	TRBJ2-1	TGTGCCAGCAGTTATATCTCTGTGGTAAATGAGCAGTTCTTC	CASSYISVVNEQFF
TRBV20-1	NA	few	TRBJ2-1	TGCAGTGCTACGCGACAGTGGCAGTTCTTC	CSATRQWQFF
TRBV6-5	TRBD1	NA	TRBJ1-1	TGTGCCAGCAGTACTGACAGGGGGCTCCCTGAAGCTTTCTTT	CASSTDRGLPEAFF
TRBV11-2	NA	NA	TRBJ2-1	TGTGCCAGCAGCTTTACTAGTGGCGAGCAGTTCTTC	CASSFTSGEQFF
TRBV7-9	NA	NA	TRBJ2-3	TGTGCCAGCAGCTTCCCCGCTAGGTCTAGCACAGATACGCAGTATTTT	CASSFPARSSTDTQYF
TRBV30	NA	NA	TRBJ2-3	TGTGCCTGGCAAGCGACCTCAGATACGCAGTATTTT	CAWQATSDTQYF
TRBV10-3	TRBD2	NA	TRBJ2-1	TGTGCCATCAGTAGCGGGGGGGCCTCTTATGAGCAGTTCTTC	CAISSGGASYEQFF
TRBV12-3/TRBV12-4	NA	many	TRBJ2-1	TGTGCCAGCAGCCGGGGGACCTACAATGAGCAGTTCTTC	CASSRGTYNEQFF
TRBV19	NA	NA	TRBJ2-5	TGTGCCAGTAGACCACTCAGGACTAACCGAGAGACCCAGTACTTC	CASRPLRTNRETQYF
TRBV29-1	TRBD1	few	TRBJ1-1	TGCAGCGTTGAAGATGAGTGGACAGGTTACGATGAAGCTTTCTTT	CSVEDEWTGYDEAFF
TRBV18	NA	NA	TRBJ1-1	TGTGCCAGCTCACCACCGTCACAGAGTTACACTGAAGCTTCCTTT	CASSPPSQSYTEASF
TRBV7-8	TRBD1	many	TRBJ2-1	TGTGCCAGCAGCCCAAGACAGGGGCCCTACAATGAGCAGTTCTTC	CASSPRQGPYNEQFF
TRBV6-5	NA	NA	TRBJ1-4	TGTGCCAGCAGCTACGCCGTCACTAATGAAAAACTGTTTTTT	CASSYAVTNEKLFF
TRBV5-5	NA	few	TRBJ2-5	TGTGCCAGCAACCTACAGGGCCAAGAGACCCAGTACTTC	CASNLQGQETQYF
TRBV29-1	TRBD1	NA	TRBJ1-1	TGCAGCGGCTGGGCGGGGACAGGGCGAACTTTCTTT	CSGWAGTGRTFF
TRBV2	TRBD1	NA	TRBJ1-2	TGTGCCAGCACCCCTAGGGGGACAGGTAGCAGATTCAACTATGGCTACACCTTC	CASTPRGTGSRFNYGYTF
TRBV20-1	NA	few	TRBJ1-2	TGCAGTGCTAGAGTAGGGTTTGGTGGCTACACCTTC	CSARVGFGGYTF
TRBV28	NA	few	TRBJ1-2	TGTGCCAGCGGTCAGTGGGATGGCTACACCTTC	CASGQWDGYTF